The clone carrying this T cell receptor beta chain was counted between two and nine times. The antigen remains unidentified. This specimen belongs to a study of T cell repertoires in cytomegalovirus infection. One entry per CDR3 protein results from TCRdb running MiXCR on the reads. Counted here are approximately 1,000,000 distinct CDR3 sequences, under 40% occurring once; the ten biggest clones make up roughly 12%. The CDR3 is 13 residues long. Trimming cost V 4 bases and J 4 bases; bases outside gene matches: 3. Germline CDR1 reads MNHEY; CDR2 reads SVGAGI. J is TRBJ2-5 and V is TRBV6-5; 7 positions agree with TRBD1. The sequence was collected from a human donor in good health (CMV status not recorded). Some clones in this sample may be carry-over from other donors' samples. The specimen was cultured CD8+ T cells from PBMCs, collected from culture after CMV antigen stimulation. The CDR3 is CASSLQGPETQYF. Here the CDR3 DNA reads TGTGCCAGCAGTTTACAGGGGCCAGAGACCCAGTACTTC.